This T cell receptor beta chain came from a study of T cell responses to AZD1222 COVID-19 vaccine. Study-wide context: The study pooled second doses at about 4 or about 12 weeks.

Study-level findings and limits: The study reported that nearly half of spike-specific TCRs target unmutated variant regions. White British ancestry dominated among donors, who included more females, and clonal diversity was possibly underestimated.

As concerns this clone: What it binds is unknown.

Germline V gives CDR1 SGHAT, CDR2 FQNNGV. Trimming removed 5 bases from V and 2 bases from J; junction bases left unmatched: 5. CDR3 length: 16 amino acids. Some clones are missing from TCRdb's copy, which holds only in-frame ones; the method was immunoSEQ multiplex PCR. The repertoire holds about 140,000 clones, with 70% to 90% as singletons. The sequence was collected from an adult in good health. The sample was peripheral blood, taken on day 0 of AZD1222 vaccination. The V call is TRBV11-2, the J call TRBJ2-7; 14 bases agree with TRBD2. The CDR3 protein is CASSRAGLAGAYEQYF. The CDR3 coding sequence is TGTGCCAGCAGCCGAGCGGGACTAGCGGGAGCCTACGAGCAGTACTTC.